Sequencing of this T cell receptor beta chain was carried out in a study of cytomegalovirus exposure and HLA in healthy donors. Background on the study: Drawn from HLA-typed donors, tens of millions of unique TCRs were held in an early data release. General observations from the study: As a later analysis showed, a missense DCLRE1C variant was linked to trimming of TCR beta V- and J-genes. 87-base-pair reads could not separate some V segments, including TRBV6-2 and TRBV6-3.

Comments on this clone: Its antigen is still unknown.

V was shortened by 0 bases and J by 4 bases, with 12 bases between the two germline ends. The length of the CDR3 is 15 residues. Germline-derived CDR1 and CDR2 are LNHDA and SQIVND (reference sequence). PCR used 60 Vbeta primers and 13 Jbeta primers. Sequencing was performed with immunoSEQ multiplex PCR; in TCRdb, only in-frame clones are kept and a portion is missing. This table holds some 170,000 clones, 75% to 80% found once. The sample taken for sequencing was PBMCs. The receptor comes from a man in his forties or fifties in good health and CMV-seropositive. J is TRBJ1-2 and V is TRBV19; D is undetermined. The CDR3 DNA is TGTGCCAGTAGTATAGACCGGCAGGAAATCTATGGCTACACCTTC. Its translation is CASSIDRQEIYGYTF.